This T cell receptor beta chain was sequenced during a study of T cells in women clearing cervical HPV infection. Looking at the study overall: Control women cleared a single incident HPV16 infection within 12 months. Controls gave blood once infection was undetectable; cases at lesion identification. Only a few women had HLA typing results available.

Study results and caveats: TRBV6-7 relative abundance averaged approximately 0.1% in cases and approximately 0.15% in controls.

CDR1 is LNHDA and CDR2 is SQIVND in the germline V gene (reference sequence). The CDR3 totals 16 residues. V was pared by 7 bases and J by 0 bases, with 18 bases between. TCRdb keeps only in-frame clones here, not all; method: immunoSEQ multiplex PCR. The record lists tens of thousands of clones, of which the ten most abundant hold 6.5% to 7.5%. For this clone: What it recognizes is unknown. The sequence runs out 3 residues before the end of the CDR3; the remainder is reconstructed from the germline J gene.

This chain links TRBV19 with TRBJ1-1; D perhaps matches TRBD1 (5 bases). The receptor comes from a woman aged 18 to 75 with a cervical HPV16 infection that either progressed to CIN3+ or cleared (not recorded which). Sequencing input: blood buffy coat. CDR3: CASTRSTARMNTEAFF. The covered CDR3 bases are TGTGCCAGTACCCGATCGACAGCCCGCATGAACACTGAA.